This T cell receptor (beta chain) was captured in a study of T-cell reconstitution after alpha-beta-depleted transplantation in children. General observations from the study: Once a year had passed after transplant, T-cell counts and diversity came mostly from newly produced T cells.

CDR3 length: 18 residues. Germline trimming cut 6 bases from V and 0 bases from J; bases unmatched to any gene: 13. The germline V gene encodes CDR1 SNHLY and CDR2 FYNNEI. This clonotype was observed a few times. The antigen remains unidentified. Unique molecular identifiers were incorporated during preparation of the TCRbeta library. TCRdb reprocessed the PCR reads with MiXCR, giving one entry per CDR3 protein. The table shows roughly 350,000 distinct CDR3 sequences, with around 15% occurring only once. The V gene is TRBV2, the J gene TRBJ2-4; 8 bases map to TRBD2. The sequence was collected from a male patient between 2 and 9 years old who had a stem cell transplant for acute lymphoblastic leukemia, so the T cells may come from the graft donor. The sequences come from PBMCs, mostly from graft donor cells, collected 360 days after TCRalphabeta/CD19-depleted stem cell transplant. Here the CDR3 reads CASRPRWLAGLAKNIQYF. The CDR3 DNA follows: TGTGCCAGCAGGCCGAGATGGCTAGCGGGCCTAGCCAAAAACATTCAGTACTTC.